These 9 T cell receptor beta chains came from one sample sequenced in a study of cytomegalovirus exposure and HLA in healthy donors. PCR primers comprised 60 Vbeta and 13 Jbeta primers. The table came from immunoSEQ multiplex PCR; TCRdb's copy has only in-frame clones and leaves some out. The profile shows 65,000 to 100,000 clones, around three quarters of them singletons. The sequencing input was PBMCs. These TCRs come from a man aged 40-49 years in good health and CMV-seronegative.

CDR3 nucleotides: TGCAGCGCTGGGGAAACGGGACAATTCTACGAGCAGTACTTC. Translated: CSAGETGQFYEQYF. V and J are TRBV29-1 and TRBJ2-7; maybe TRBD1 (6 bases). This CDR3 has 14 amino acids. Per the germline V gene, CDR1 is SQVTM and CDR2 is ANQGSEA. V was clipped by 7 bases and J by 3 bases, with 19 bases between them.

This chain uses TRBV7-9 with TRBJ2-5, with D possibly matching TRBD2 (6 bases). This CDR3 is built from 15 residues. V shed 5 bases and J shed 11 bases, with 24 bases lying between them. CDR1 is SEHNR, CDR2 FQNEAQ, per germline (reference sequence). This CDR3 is CASSQPRGKPGEQYF. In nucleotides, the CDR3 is TGTGCCAGCAGCCAACCTCGAGGGAAACCGGGGGAGCAGTACTTC. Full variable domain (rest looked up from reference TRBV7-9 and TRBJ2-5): DTGVSQNPRHKITKRGQNVTFRCDPISEHNRLYWYRQTLGQGPEFLTYFQNEAQLEKSRLLSDRFSAERPKGSFSTLEIQRTEQGDSAMYLCASSQPRGKPGEQYFGPGTRLLVL.

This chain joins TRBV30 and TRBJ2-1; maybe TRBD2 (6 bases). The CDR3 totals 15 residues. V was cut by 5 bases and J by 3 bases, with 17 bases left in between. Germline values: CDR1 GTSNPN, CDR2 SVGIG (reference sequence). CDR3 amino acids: CAWWGRGKDYNEQFF. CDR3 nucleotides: TGTGCCTGGTGGGGTCGGGGGAAAGACTACAATGAGCAGTTCTTC.

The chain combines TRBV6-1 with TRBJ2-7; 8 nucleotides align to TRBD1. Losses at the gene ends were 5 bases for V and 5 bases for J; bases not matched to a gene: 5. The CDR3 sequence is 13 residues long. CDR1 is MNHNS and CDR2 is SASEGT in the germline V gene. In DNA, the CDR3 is TGTGCCAGCAGTAAGGGACAGGCAAACGAGCAGTACTTC. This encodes CASSKGQANEQYF.

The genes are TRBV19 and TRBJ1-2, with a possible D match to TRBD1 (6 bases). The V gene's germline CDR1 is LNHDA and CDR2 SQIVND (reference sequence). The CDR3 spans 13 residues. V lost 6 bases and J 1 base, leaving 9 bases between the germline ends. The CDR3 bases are TGTGCCAGTAGCCCACAGGGTAACTATGGCTACACCTTC. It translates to CASSPQGNYGYTF.

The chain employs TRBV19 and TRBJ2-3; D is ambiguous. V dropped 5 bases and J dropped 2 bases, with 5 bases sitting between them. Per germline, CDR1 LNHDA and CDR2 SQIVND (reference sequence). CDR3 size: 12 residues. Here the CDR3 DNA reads TGTGCCAGTAGTTCATTCACAGATACGCAGTATTTT. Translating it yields CASSSFTDTQYF. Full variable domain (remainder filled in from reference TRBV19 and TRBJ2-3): DGGITQSPKYLFRKEGQNVTLSCEQNLNHDAMYWYRQDPGQGLRLIYYSQIVNDFQKGDIAEGYSVSREKKESFPLTVTSAQKNPTAFYLCASSSFTDTQYFGPGTRLTVL.

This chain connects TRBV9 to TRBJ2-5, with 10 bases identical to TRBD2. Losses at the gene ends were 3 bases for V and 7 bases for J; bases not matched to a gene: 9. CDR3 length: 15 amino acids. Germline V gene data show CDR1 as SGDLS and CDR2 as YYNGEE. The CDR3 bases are TGTGCCAGCAGCGGGACTAGCGGTGGGTCCGGGACCCAGTACTTC. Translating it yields CASSGTSGGSGTQYF. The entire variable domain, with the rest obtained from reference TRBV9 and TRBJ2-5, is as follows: DSGVTQTPKHLITATGQRVTLRCSPRSGDLSVYWYQQSLDQGLQFLIQYYNGEERAKGNILERFSAQQFPDLHSELNLSSLELGDSALYFCASSGTSGGSGTQYFGPGTRLLVL.

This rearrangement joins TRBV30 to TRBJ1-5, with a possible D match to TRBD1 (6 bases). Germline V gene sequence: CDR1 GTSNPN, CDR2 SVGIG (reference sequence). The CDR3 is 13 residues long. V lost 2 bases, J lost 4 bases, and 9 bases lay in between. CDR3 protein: CAWSTQGNQPQHF. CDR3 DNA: TGTGCCTGGAGTACACAGGGTAATCAGCCCCAGCATTTT. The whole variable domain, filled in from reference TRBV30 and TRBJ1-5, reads SQTIHQWPATLVQPVGSPLSLECTVEGTSNPNLYWYRQAAGRGLQLLFYSVGIGQISSEVPQNLSASRPQDRQFILSSKKLLLSDSGFYLCAWSTQGNQPQHFGDGTRLSIL.

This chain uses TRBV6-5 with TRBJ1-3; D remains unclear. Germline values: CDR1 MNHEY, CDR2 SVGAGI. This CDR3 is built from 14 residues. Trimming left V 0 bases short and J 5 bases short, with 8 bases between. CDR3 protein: CASSYSPGRNTIYF. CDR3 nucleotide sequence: TGTGCCAGCAGTTACTCTCCGGGGAGAAACACCATATATTTT.